This is a list of T cell receptor beta chains from one sample in a study of OX40 agonist ivuxolimab in advanced cancers. Produced via immunoSEQ multiplex PCR; TCRdb's table is partial and in-frame only. The sample contains tens of thousands of clones, 80% to 95% of which appear only once. Here the sequenced sample was CD4+ or CD8+ T cells sorted from blood, taken in a trial of the OX40 agonist ivuxolimab. The receptors here all came from an adult with an advanced solid tumor such as melanoma, head and neck, liver or kidney cancer. Each CDR3 is given with its conserved first and last residue. D genes are given only for firm matches. The size of a clone is reported for some rows only, either as once, few or many, or as a class for expanded clones.

cdr3_nt: TGTGCCAGCAGTTACTCGGGGACAGAATACAATGAGCAGTTCTTC; cdr3_aa: CASSYSGTEYNEQFF; j_call: TRBJ2-1; v_call: TRBV6-5; clone_size: -; d_call: TRBD1
cdr3_nt: TGTGCCAGTAGTATCTGGGGGACCGGGGAGCTGTTTTTT; cdr3_aa: CASSIWGTGELFF; j_call: TRBJ2-2; v_call: TRBV19; clone_size: once; d_call: -
cdr3_nt: TGTGCCAGCAGCGAAACTAGCGGGGGGGCTGTAGATACGCAGTATTTT; cdr3_aa: CASSETSGGAVDTQYF; j_call: TRBJ2-3; v_call: TRBV27; clone_size: once; d_call: TRBD2
cdr3_nt: TGTGCCAGCAGCTTAGGGACGGCCACTGAAGCTTTCTTT; cdr3_aa: CASSLGTATEAFF; j_call: TRBJ1-1; v_call: TRBV11-3; clone_size: -; d_call: -
cdr3_nt: TGTGCCTGGGGTGGACCGACTAGCACAGATACGCAGTATTTT; cdr3_aa: CAWGGPTSTDTQYF; j_call: TRBJ2-3; v_call: TRBV30; clone_size: -; d_call: -
cdr3_nt: TGTGCCAGCAGCTTACAGGGGGGGATGAACACTGAAGCTTTCTTT; cdr3_aa: CASSLQGGMNTEAFF; j_call: TRBJ1-1; v_call: TRBV6-5; clone_size: -; d_call: TRBD1
cdr3_nt: TGTGCAAGTCGCCCCACATTTTCCTATGGCTACACCTTC; cdr3_aa: CASRPTFSYGYTF; j_call: TRBJ1-2; v_call: TRBV12-2; clone_size: -; d_call: -
cdr3_nt: TGTGCCAGCAGTTTCGGCGGGGGATACGAGCAGTACTTC; cdr3_aa: CASSFGGGYEQYF; j_call: TRBJ2-7; v_call: TRBV28; clone_size: -; d_call: TRBD2
cdr3_nt: TGTGCCTGGAGTGAGGGGCTAGGGAATCAGCCCCAGCATTTT; cdr3_aa: CAWSEGLGNQPQHF; j_call: TRBJ1-5; v_call: TRBV30; clone_size: -; d_call: -
cdr3_nt: TGTGCCAGCAGCCCGTGGGGTGATGGCTACACCTTC; cdr3_aa: CASSPWGDGYTF; j_call: TRBJ1-2; v_call: TRBV5-5; clone_size: -; d_call: -
cdr3_nt: TGTGCCAGCAGCCGATTCCGGGAGCAAGAGACCCAGTACTTC; cdr3_aa: CASSRFREQETQYF; j_call: TRBJ2-5; v_call: TRBV4-2; clone_size: -; d_call: -
cdr3_nt: TGTGCCAGCAGCCCCGACGACCTTGAAGCTTTCTTT; cdr3_aa: CASSPDDLEAFF; j_call: TRBJ1-1; v_call: TRBV6-5; clone_size: -; d_call: -
cdr3_nt: TGCGCCAGCAGCCACCTCCTAGCGGGGGGCCTTCTCACAGATACGCAGTATTTT; cdr3_aa: CASSHLLAGGLLTDTQYF; j_call: TRBJ2-3; v_call: TRBV4-3; clone_size: -; d_call: TRBD2
cdr3_nt: TGTGCCAGCTCACCAACCTACAATGAGCAGTTCTTC; cdr3_aa: CASSPTYNEQFF; j_call: TRBJ2-1; v_call: TRBV18; clone_size: -; d_call: -
cdr3_nt: TGTGCCAGCAGTTACGCCGGGACACATGGCTACACCTTC; cdr3_aa: CASSYAGTHGYTF; j_call: TRBJ1-2; v_call: TRBV6-5; clone_size: -; d_call: -
cdr3_nt: TGTGCCAGCAGCTGGGGAAGGGGGGCTGGAGAGACCCAGTACTTC; cdr3_aa: CASSWGRGAGETQYF; j_call: TRBJ2-5; v_call: TRBV5-4; clone_size: -; d_call: -